This passage covers 9 T cell receptor beta chains from one sample sequenced in a study of blood T cell repertoires in COVID-19. Generated by immunoSEQ multiplex PCR, the TCRdb table keeps only in-frame clones and is missing some. Of roughly 250,000 clones in the sample, more than 65% were seen once. The sample was peripheral blood. The receptors originated from a woman between 40 and 55 years old with active or convalescent COVID-19.

The CDR3 is CASSEIWRSTDTQYF. Here the CDR3 DNA reads TGTGCCAGCAGTGAAATTTGGCGGAGCACAGATACGCAGTATTTT. This rearrangement joins TRBV2 to TRBJ2-3; D unclear. The CDR3 has 15 amino acids. Germline V CDR1 and CDR2: SNHLY, FYNNEI. Trimming took 2 bases from V and 0 from J, leaving 9 bases between them.

The chain recombines TRBV12-3 or TRBV12-4 with TRBJ1-4; TRBD1 is a possible D gene (5 bases). This CDR3 contains 11 residues. V lost 1 base to trimming and J lost 11 bases, with 5 bases between them. The CDR3 region is CASSLGQKLFF. CDR3 coding DNA: TGTGCCAGCAGTTTAGGACAGAAACTGTTTTTT.

This clone was observed a handful of times. The chain couples TRBV6-5 to TRBJ2-1; maybe TRBD1 (6 bases). The CDR3 spans 16 residues. Looked up from germline, CDR1 is MNHEY and CDR2 is SVGAGI. V shed 2 bases and J shed 5 bases, with 16 bases lying between them. The CDR3: CASSYPTGREDNEQFF. For the CDR3, the DNA is TGTGCCAGCAGTTACCCTACAGGGAGAGAAGACAATGAGCAGTTCTTC.

The V and J genes are TRBV28 and TRBJ2-7; 9 bases match TRBD2. After removal of 2 bases from V and 2 bases from J, the junction contained 4 bases not matched to a gene. The CDR3 spans 15 residues. Germline CDR1 and CDR2: MDHEN and SYDVKM. CDR3 amino acids: CASSLQRGAPYEQYF. The CDR3 DNA follows: TGTGCCAGCAGTTTACAGCGGGGGGCCCCCTACGAGCAGTACTTC.

This clone has only one observation. The chain joins TRBV7-2 to TRBJ1-2; D is undetermined. This CDR3 contains 15 residues. The V gene lost 1 base and the J gene lost 0 bases, with 9 bases spanning the gap. The germline V gene has CDR1 SGHTA and CDR2 FQGNSA. The CDR3 DNA is TGTGCCAGCAGCTTAGATCGGTTAGCTAACTATGGCTACACCTTC. It encodes CASSLDRLANYGYTF.

The rearrangement uses TRBV18 and TRBJ1-6; 7 bases line up with TRBD1. Trimming cost V 2 bases and J 4 bases; bases outside gene matches: 2. Germline-derived CDR1 and CDR2 are KGHSH and LQKENI. The CDR3 has 15 residues. CDR3 sequence reads: CASSPEGAYNSPLHF. The DNA of the CDR3 is TGTGCCAGCTCACCAGAGGGGGCTTATAATTCACCCCTCCACTTT.

V gene TRBV19 combines with J gene TRBJ2-1; 10 nucleotides agree with TRBD1. This CDR3 comprises 14 residues. V dropped 6 bases and J dropped 8; count of bases not matched to a gene: 7. The germline V gene has CDR1 LNHDA and CDR2 SQIVND (reference sequence). The CDR3 sequence is CASSAGTGADEQFF. The CDR3 coding sequence is TGTGCCAGTAGCGCCGGGACAGGGGCGGATGAGCAGTTCTTC.

With regard to this clone: The germline gene is not matched at one end of the junction; a read error may be the cause. CDR3 residues: CASSHQRGRGDEKLFF. The CDR3 nucleotides read TGTGCCAGCAGCCACCAACGGGGCAGGGGTGATGAAAAATTGTTTTTT. V is TRBV9 and J is TRBJ1-4; D is possibly TRBD1 (6 bases). The CDR3 loop spans 16 amino acids. CDR1 and CDR2 (germline): SGDLS, YYNGEE.

The rearrangement links TRBV2 to TRBJ1-6; D possibly corresponds to TRBD1 (6 bases). Trimming pared 6 bases from V and 4 bases from J, leaving 10 bases between. CDR1 is SNHLY and CDR2 is FYNNEI in the germline V gene. The CDR3 loop spans 14 amino acids. In nucleotides, the CDR3 is TGTGCCAGCAGAGATACAGGGTATAATTCACCCCTCCACTTT. Protein product: CASRDTGYNSPLHF.